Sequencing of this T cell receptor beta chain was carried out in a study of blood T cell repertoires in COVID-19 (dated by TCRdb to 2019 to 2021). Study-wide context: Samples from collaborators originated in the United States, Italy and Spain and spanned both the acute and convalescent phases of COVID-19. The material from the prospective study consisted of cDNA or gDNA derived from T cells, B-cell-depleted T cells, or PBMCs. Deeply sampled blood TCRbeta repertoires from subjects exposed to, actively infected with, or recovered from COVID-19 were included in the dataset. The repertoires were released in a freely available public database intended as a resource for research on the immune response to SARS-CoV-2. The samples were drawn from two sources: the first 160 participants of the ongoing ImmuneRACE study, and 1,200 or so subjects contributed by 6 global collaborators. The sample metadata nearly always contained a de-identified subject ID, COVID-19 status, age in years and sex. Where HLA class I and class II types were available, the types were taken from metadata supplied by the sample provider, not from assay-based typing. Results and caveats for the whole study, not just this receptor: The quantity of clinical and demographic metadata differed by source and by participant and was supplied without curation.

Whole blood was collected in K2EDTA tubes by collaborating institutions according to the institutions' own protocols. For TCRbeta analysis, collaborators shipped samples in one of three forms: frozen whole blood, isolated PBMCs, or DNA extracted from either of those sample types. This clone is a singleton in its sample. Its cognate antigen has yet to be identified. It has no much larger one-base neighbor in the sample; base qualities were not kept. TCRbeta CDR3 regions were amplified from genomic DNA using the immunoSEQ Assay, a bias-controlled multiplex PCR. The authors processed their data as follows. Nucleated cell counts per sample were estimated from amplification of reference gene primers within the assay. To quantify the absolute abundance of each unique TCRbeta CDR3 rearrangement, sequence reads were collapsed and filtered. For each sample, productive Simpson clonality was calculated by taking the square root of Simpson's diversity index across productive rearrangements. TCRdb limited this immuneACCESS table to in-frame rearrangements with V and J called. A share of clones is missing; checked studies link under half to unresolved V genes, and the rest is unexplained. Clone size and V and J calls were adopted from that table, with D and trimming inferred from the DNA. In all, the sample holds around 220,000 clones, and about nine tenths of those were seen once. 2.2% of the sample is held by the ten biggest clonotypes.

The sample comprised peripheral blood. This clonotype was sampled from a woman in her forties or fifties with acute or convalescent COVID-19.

The CDR3 protein: CASSIQGALETQYF. The DNA is TGTGCCAGTAGTATACAGGGGGCGTTGGAGACCCAGTACTTC. The chain is assembled from TRBV19 and TRBJ2-5; the central 8 bases match TRBD1. Compared with germline, V lacks 2 bases and J lacks 5 bases; bases without a gene match: 4. The CDR3 goes from the cysteine to the phenylalanine over 14 residues. The kept DNA is CDR3 alone, 42 bases in frame from the first base. CDR1 and CDR2, per the germline V gene (reference sequence), are LNHDA and SQIVND. With all but the CDR3 taken from the reference TRBV19 and TRBJ2-5 genes, the full variable domain is: DGGITQSPKYLFRKEGQNVTLSCEQNLNHDAMYWYRQDPGQGLRLIYYSQIVNDFQKGDIAEGYSVSREKKESFPLTVTSAQKNPTAFYLCASSIQGALETQYFGPGTRLLVL.